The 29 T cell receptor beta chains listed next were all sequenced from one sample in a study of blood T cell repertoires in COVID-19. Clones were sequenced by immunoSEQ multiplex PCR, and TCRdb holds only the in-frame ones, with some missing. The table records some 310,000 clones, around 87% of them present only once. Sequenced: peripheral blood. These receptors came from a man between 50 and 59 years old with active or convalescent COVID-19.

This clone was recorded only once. In nucleotides, the CDR3 is TGTGCCAGCAGTTACTCTTCAGCGGACCACACAGATACGCAGTATTTT. It yields the protein CASSYSSADHTDTQYF. V gene TRBV6-6 combines with J gene TRBJ2-3, with D perhaps matching TRBD2 (5 bases). The germline gives CDR1 MNHNY, CDR2 SVGAGI (reference sequence). CDR3 length: 16 amino acids. Trimming removed 0 bases at V and 2 bases at J, with 12 bases between.

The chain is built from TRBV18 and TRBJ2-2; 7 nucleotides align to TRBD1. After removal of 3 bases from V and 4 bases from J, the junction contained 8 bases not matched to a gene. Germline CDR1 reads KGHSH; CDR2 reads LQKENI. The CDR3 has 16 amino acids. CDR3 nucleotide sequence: TGTGCCAGCTCACCTATTCCGGGACAGCTCACCGGGGAGCTGTTTTTT. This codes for CASSPIPGQLTGELFF. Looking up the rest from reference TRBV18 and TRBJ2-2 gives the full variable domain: NAGVMQNPRHLVRRRGQEARLRCSPMKGHSHVYWYRQLPEEGLKFMVYLQKENIIDESGMPKERFSAEFPKEGPSILRIQQVVRGDSAAYFCASSPIPGQLTGELFFGEGSRLTVL.

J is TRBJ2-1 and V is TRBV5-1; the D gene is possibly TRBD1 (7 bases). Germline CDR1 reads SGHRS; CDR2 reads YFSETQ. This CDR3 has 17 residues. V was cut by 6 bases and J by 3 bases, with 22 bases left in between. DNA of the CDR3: TGCGCCAGCAAGGAGGGGGCGCCTTTACAACACTACAATGAGCAGTTCTTC. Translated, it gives CASKEGAPLQHYNEQFF.

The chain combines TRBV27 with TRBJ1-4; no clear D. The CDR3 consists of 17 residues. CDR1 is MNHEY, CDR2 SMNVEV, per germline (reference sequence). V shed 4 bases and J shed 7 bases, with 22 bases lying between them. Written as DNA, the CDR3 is TGTGCCAGCAGTTCCACCCCGGGCCCAATTGGAGGTGAAAAACTGTTTTTT. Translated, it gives CASSSTPGPIGGEKLFF.

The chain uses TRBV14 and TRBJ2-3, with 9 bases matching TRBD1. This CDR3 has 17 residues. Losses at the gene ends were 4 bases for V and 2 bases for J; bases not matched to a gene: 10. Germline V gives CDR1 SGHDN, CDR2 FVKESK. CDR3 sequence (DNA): TGTGCCAGCAGCCCCTTTCCGGGACAGGGAGTCACAGATACGCAGTATTTT. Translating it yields CASSPFPGQGVTDTQYF.

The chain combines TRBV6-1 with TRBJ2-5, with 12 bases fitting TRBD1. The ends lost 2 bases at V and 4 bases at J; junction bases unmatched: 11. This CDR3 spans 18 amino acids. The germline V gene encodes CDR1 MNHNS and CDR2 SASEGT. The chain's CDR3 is CASSERGTGGAGGETQYF. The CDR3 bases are TGTGCCAGCAGTGAAAGAGGGACAGGGGGCGCCGGGGGAGAGACCCAGTACTTC.

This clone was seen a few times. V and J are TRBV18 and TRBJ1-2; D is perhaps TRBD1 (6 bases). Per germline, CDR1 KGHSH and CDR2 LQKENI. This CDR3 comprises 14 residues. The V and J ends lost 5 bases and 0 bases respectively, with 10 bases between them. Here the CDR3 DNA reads TGTGCCAGCTCATCCCGGACAGCTAACTATGGCTACACCTTC. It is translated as CASSSRTANYGYTF.

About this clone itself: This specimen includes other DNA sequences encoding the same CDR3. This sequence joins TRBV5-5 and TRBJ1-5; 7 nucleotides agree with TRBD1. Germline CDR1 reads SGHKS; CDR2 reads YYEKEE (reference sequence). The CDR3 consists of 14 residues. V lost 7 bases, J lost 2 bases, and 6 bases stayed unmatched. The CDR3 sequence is CASSAGGGNQPQHF. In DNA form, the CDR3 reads TGTGCCAGCTCGGCAGGGGGTGGCAATCAGCCCCAGCATTTT.

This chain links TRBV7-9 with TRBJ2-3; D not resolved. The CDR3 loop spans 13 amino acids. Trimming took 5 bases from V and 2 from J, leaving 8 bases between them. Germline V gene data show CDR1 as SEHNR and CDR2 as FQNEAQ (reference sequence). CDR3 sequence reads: CASSRSPTDTQYF. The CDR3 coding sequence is TGTGCCAGCAGCCGGTCCCCCACAGATACGCAGTATTTT.

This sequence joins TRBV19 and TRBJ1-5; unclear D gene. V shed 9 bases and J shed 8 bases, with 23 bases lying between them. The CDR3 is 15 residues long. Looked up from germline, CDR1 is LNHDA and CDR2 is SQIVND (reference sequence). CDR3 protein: CARVTLISRREPQHF. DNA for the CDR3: TGTGCCAGGGTTACGCTAATCAGTCGGAGAGAGCCCCAGCATTTT.

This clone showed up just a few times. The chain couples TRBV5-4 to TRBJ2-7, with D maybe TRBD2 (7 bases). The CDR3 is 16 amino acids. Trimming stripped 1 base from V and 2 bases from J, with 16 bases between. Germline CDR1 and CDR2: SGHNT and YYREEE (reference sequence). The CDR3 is CASSLRGGTNPYEQYF. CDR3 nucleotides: TGTGCCAGCAGCTTGCGAGGGGGGACTAACCCCTACGAGCAGTACTTC.

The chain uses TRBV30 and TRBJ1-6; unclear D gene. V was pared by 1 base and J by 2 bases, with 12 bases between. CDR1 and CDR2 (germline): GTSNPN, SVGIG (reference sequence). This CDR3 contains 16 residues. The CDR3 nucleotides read TGTGCCTGGAGTGCCCCCGGGTGGACCTATAATTCACCCCTCCACTTT. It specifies CAWSAPGWTYNSPLHF.

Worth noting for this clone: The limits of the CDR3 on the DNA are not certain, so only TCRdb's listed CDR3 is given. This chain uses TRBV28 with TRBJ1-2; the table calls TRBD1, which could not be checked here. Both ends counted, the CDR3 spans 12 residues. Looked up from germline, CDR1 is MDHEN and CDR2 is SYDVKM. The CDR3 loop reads CASSFGQGAKGF.

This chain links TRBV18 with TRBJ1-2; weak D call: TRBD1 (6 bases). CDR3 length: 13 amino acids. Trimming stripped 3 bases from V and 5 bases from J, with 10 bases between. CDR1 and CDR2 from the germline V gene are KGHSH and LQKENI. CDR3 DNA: TGTGCCAGCTCACCGGGACAAGGGTATGGCTACACCTTC. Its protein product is CASSPGQGYGYTF.

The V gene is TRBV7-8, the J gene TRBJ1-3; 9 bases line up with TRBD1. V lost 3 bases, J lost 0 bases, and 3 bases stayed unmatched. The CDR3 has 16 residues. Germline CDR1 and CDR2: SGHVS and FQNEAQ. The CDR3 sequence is CASSLDRGYSGNTIYF. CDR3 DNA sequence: TGTGCCAGCAGCTTGGACAGGGGCTACTCTGGAAACACCATATATTTT.

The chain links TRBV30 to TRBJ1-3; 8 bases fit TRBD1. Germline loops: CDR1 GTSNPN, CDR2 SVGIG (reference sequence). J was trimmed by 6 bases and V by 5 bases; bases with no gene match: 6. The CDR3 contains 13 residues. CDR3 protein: CAWEAGGENTIYF. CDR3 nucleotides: TGTGCCTGGGAAGCAGGGGGCGAAAACACCATATATTTT.

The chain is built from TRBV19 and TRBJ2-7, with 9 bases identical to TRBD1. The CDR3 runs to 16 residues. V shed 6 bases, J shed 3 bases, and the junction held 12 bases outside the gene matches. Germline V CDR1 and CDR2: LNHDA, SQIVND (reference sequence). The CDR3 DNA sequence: TGTGCCAGTAGCGCTCCCGATCTGACAGGGGGCTACGAGCAGTACTTC. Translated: CASSAPDLTGGYEQYF.

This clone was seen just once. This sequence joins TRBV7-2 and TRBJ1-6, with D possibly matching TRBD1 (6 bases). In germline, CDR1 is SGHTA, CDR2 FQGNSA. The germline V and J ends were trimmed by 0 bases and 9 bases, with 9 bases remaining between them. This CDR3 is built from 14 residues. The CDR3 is CASSLATGTSPLHF. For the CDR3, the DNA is TGTGCCAGCAGCTTAGCTACAGGGACTTCACCCCTCCACTTT.

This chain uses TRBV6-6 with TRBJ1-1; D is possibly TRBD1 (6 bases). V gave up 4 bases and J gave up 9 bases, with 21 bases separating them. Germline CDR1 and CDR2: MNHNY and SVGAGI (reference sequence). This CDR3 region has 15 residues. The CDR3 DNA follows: TGTGCCAGCAGTTCCAATATACCCCCAGGGGACCAAGCTTTCTTT. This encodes CASSSNIPPGDQAFF.

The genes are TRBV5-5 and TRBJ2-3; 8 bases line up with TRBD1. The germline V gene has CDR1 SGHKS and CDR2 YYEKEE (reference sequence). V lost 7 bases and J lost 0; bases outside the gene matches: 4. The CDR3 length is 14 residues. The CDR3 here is CASRRTGSTDTQYF. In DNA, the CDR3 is TGTGCCAGCCGGCGGACAGGGAGCACAGATACGCAGTATTTT.

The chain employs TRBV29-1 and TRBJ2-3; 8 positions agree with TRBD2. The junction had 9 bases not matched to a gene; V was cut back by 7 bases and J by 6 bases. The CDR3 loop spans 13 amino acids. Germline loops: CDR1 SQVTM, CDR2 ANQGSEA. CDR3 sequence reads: CSGRRGAEDTQYF. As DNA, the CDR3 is TGCAGCGGCCGGCGGGGGGCGGAGGATACGCAGTATTTT.

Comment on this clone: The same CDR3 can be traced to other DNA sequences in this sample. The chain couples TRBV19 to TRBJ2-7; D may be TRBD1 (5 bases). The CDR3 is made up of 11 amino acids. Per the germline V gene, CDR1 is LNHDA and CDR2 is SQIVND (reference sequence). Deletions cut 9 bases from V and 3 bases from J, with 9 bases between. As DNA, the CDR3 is TGTGCCAGCTCTAGGGGCTACGAGCAGTACTTC. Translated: CASSRGYEQYF.

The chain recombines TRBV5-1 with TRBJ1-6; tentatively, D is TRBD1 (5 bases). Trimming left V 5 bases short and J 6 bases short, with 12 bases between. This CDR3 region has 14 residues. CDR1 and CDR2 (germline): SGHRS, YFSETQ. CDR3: CASSSGTSNSPLHF. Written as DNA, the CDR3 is TGCGCCAGCAGTTCCGGGACTTCTAATTCACCCCTCCACTTT.

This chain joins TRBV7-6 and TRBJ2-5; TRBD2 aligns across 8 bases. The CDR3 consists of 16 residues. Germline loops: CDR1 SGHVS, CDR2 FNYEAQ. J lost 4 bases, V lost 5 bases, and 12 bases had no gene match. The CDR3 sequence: CASSRGLAHIGETQYF. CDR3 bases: TGTGCCAGCAGCCGAGGACTAGCTCACATAGGAGAGACCCAGTACTTC.

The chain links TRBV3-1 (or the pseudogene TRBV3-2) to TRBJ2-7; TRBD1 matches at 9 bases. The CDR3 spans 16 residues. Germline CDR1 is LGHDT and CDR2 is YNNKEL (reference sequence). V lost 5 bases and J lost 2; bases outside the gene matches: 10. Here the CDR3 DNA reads TGTGCCAGCAGCAAGGCACCGGGACAGGGCCCCTACGAGCAGTACTTC. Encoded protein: CASSKAPGQGPYEQYF.

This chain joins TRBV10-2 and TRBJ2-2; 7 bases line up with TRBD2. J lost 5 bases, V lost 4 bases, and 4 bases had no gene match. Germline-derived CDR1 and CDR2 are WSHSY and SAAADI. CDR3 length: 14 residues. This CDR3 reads CASSGGGRTGELFF. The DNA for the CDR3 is TGCGCCAGCAGTGGCGGCGGGAGAACCGGGGAGCTGTTTTTT.

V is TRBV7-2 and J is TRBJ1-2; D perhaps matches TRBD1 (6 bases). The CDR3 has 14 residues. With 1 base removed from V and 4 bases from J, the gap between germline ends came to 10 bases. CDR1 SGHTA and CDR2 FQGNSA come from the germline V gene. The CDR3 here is CASSLEGTIYGYTF. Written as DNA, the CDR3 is TGTGCCAGCAGCTTAGAGGGGACAATCTATGGCTACACCTTC.

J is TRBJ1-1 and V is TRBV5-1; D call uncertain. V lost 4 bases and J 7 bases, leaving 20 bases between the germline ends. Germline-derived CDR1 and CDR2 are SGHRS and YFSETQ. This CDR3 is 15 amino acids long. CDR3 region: CASSLTVSQTSEAFF. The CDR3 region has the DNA TGCGCCAGCAGCCTAACGGTTTCACAGACTAGTGAAGCTTTCTTT.

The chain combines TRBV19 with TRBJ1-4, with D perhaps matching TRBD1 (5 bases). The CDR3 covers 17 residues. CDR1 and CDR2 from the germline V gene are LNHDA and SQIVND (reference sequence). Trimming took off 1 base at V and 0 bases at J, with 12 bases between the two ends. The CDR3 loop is CASSIVPAGATNEKLFF. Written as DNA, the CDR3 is TGTGCCAGTAGTATAGTCCCCGCGGGGGCAACTAATGAAAAACTGTTTTTT.